The 17 T cell receptor beta chains in this list originate from one sample, sequenced in a study of T cells after yellow fever vaccination. Using its own MiXCR run on the 5' RACE reads, TCRdb lists one record per CDR3 protein. Of approximately 110,000 distinct CDR3 sequences listed, approximately 8.4% are singletons. This specimen consisted of CD8+ T cells sorted from PBMCs, obtained 45 days after the yellow fever booster vaccination. These receptors all stem from a man in his thirties or forties who received the YFV17D yellow fever vaccine.

CDR3 protein: CAGLEEGSNTGELFF. The CDR3 nucleotides are TGTGCCGGACTCGAAGAGGGCTCGAACACCGGGGAGCTGTTTTTT. The rearrangement links TRBV7-9 to TRBJ2-2, with D possibly being TRBD2 (5 bases). Trimming cost V 11 bases and J 0 bases, with 16 bases left between them. The germline V gene encodes CDR1 SEHNR and CDR2 FQNEAQ (reference sequence). The CDR3 spans 15 residues.

The rearrangement uses TRBV20-1 and TRBJ2-7; TRBD2 agrees at 15 bases. With 4 bases clipped from V and 7 bases from J, the junction kept 20 bases outside the gene matches. CDR1 and CDR2 from the germline V gene are DFQATT and SNEGSKA (reference sequence). There are 19 residues in the CDR3. In DNA form, the CDR3 reads TGCAGTGCTACCCCTTCCGGGACTAGCGGGAGGTCCGTGCATTGGGAGCAGTACTTC. Its translation: CSATPSGTSGRSVHWEQYF.

This clonotype was counted many times. J is TRBJ2-1 and V is TRBV29-1, with 12 bases fitting TRBD2. Per germline, CDR1 SQVTM and CDR2 ANQGSEA. This CDR3 has 15 amino acids. Trimming at V came to 7 bases and at J to 7 bases, leaving 11 bases not matched to a gene. The CDR3, as DNA: TGCAGCGCTACGCTGACTAGCGGGAGTTCAAATGAGCAGTTCTTC. Translating it yields CSATLTSGSSNEQFF.

Many counts were recorded for this clonotype. The rearrangement links TRBV5-5 to TRBJ2-2, with D maybe TRBD1 (7 bases). In germline, CDR1 is SGHKS, CDR2 YYEKEE (reference sequence). The CDR3 covers 15 residues. V was pared by 2 bases and J by 2 bases, with 10 bases between. The DNA of the CDR3 is TGTGCCAGCAGCTTTGGAGGGGGCAACACCGGGGAGCTGTTTTTT. Protein: CASSFGGGNTGELFF.

This clonotype came up a few times. The chain recombines TRBV6-5 with TRBJ2-7; TRBD2 is a possible D gene (5 bases). Per the germline V gene, CDR1 is MNHEY and CDR2 is SVGAGI. V lost 2 bases and J lost 7, with 15 bases in between. The CDR3 covers 14 residues. CDR3 coding DNA: TGTGCCAGCAGTTACCAACTGACCTCGGGGGAGCAGTACTTC. The encoded protein is CASSYQLTSGEQYF.

On this clonotype: A much bigger clone sits one base away, suggesting this may be a read error. This chain uses TRBV4-3 with TRBJ2-3; D perhaps matches TRBD2 (5 bases). The CDR3 runs to 15 residues. Per germline, CDR1 LGHNA and CDR2 YSLEER. CDR3 sequence: CASSQDGEFTDAQYF. The CDR3 DNA reads TGCGCCAGCAGCCAAGATGGGGAGTTCACAGATGCGCAGTATTTT.

The chain couples TRBV7-6 to TRBJ2-6; D is undetermined. Germline CDR1 SGHVS, CDR2 FNYEAQ. This CDR3 is 16 amino acids long. Between the trimmed V and J ends, which lost 1 base and 0 bases, there was a span of 7 bases. CDR3 loop: CASSLVAASGANVLTF. The CDR3 DNA reads as TGTGCCAGCAGCTTAGTGGCGGCCTCTGGGGCCAACGTCCTGACTTTC.

This clonotype was detected only a few times. The genes are TRBV14 and TRBJ2-1; D unclear. V was clipped by 0 bases and J by 0 bases, with 6 bases between them. This CDR3 region has 15 residues. Germline V CDR1 and CDR2: SGHDN, FVKESK. CDR3 nucleotide sequence: TGTGCCAGCAGCCAAGAGCTCAACTCCTACAATGAGCAGTTCTTC. Translated, it gives CASSQELNSYNEQFF. Complete variable domain (other parts from reference TRBV14 and TRBJ2-1): EAGVTQFPSHSVIEKGQTVTLRCDPISGHDNLYWYRRVMGKEIKFLLHFVKESKQDESGMPNNRFLAERTGGTYSTLKVQPAELEDSGVYFCASSQELNSYNEQFFGPGTRLTVL.

This clonotype showed up many times. The chain joins TRBV28 to TRBJ2-3, with 8 bases matching TRBD2. With 5 bases clipped from V and 3 bases from J, the junction kept 7 bases outside the gene matches. The length of the CDR3 is 15 residues. Looked up from germline, CDR1 is MDHEN and CDR2 is SYDVKM. The CDR3 region has the DNA TGTGCCAGCAGTCCTACAAGCGGGAGTACAGATACGCAGTATTTT. Translating gives CASSPTSGSTDTQYF.

J is TRBJ2-1 and V is TRBV4-3, with D tentatively TRBD2 (7 bases). This CDR3 region has 18 residues. Trimming removed 1 base at V and 2 bases at J, with 18 bases between. Germline V lookup: CDR1 LGHNA, CDR2 YSLEER. CDR3 sequence reads: CASSQGGGSPSTYNEQFF. In DNA, the CDR3 is TGCGCCAGCAGCCAAGGGGGGGGCAGCCCCAGTACCTACAATGAGCAGTTCTTC.

This clonotype has at least ten counts. CDR3 protein: CASSFATGVRSTEAFF. In nucleotides, the CDR3 is TGTGCCAGCAGTTTCGCGACAGGGGTGCGGAGCACTGAAGCTTTCTTT. The V gene is TRBV12-3 or TRBV12-4, the J gene TRBJ1-1; 8 bases match TRBD1. The CDR3 covers 16 residues. The V and J ends lost 3 bases and 4 bases, in that order; junction bases with no gene match: 10.

There are many counts of this clonotype. This chain connects TRBV5-1 to TRBJ2-1, with 11 bases matching TRBD2. Trimming took 3 bases from V and 2 from J; bases not matched to a gene: 4. CDR1 and CDR2 (germline): SGHRS, YFSETQ. There are 16 residues in the CDR3. CDR3 nucleotides: TGCGCCAGCAGCTGGATGGGACTAGCGGCCTACAATGAGCAGTTCTTC. Translated: CASSWMGLAAYNEQFF.

In its sample, this clonotype was seen many times. This chain uses TRBV7-2 with TRBJ2-1, with 11 bases aligning to TRBD2. The CDR3 is 16 amino acids. The V gene end was trimmed by 5 bases and the J gene end by 3 bases; junction bases not matched to a gene: 6. From germline, CDR1 is SGHTA and CDR2 FQGNSA. CDR3: CASSPGTSGLYNEQFF. The CDR3, as DNA: TGTGCCAGCAGCCCGGGGACTAGCGGACTCTACAATGAGCAGTTCTTC.

This clonotype was observed a handful of times. The V and J genes are TRBV20-1 and TRBJ1-2, with TRBD1 identical over 9 bases. Per the germline V gene, CDR1 is DFQATT and CDR2 is SNEGSKA (reference sequence). The CDR3 is made up of 15 amino acids. The ends lost 6 bases at V and 2 bases at J; junction bases unmatched: 10. CDR3 DNA: TGCAGTGCGAGTCCCTTAGGACAGGGGAACTATGGCTACACCTTC. Protein: CSASPLGQGNYGYTF.

As to this clonotype: One junction end does not reproduce the germline sequence, and a read error may be involved. The chain recombines TRBV4-2 with TRBJ2-5; 12 nucleotides match TRBD2. This CDR3 region has 17 residues. CDR1 is LGHNA, CDR2 YNFKEQ, per germline. CDR3 residues: CARSPAWASGREETQYF. CDR3 in DNA: TGTGCCAGGAGCCCCGCTTGGGCTAGCGGGAGGGAAGAGACCCAGTACTTC.

This clonotype was counted ten times or more. This chain uses TRBV6-5 with TRBJ2-7; 7 bases align to TRBD2. From germline, CDR1 is MNHEY and CDR2 SVGAGI. Trimming took 0 bases from V and 2 from J; bases not matched to a gene: 7. This CDR3 comprises 16 residues. The CDR3 nucleotides read TGTGCCAGCAGTTACTCGGGGGGAGGGGAAACCTACGAGCAGTACTTC. It encodes CASSYSGGGETYEQYF.

The sample holds many counts of this clonotype. V and J are TRBV5-5 and TRBJ2-7, with TRBD1 matching 8 bases. CDR1 and CDR2 from the germline V gene are SGHKS and YYEKEE (reference sequence). This CDR3 spans 15 amino acids. The V and J ends lost 4 bases and 2 bases, in that order; junction bases with no gene match: 8. CDR3 amino acids: CASSPWDRQAYEQYF. CDR3 bases: TGTGCCAGCAGCCCCTGGGACAGGCAAGCCTACGAGCAGTACTTC. The complete variable domain, with remaining parts taken from reference TRBV5-5 and TRBJ2-7, reads DAGVTQSPTHLIKTRGQQVTLRCSPISGHKSVSWYQQVLGQGPQFIFQYYEKEERGRGNFPDRFSARQFPNYSSELNVNALLLGDSALYLCASSPWDRQAYEQYFGPGTRLTVT.